This T cell receptor (beta chain) originates from a study of beta chain features in type 1 diabetes. Germline assignment: CDR1 GTSNPN and CDR2 SVGIG (reference sequence). The CDR3 runs 13 residues. Investigators reverse transcribed all isolated RNA, so they sequenced expressed TCRB transcripts. The average read count of naive, central memory and regulatory T cell samples was approximately 3.5 million. Profiling relied on immunoSEQ multiplex PCR, and the TCRdb table lists in-frame clones only, not all of them. The sample has hundreds of thousands of clones; approximately 30% are singletons. Notes on this clone: Germline and junction disagree at one end, which may indicate a read error.

The chain employs TRBV30 and TRBJ2-1, with 14 bases that match TRBD2. Sequencing was done on a sample of naive CD4+ T cells from blood. This TCR was sampled from a man aged 18 to 35 in good health. The DNA of the CDR3 is TGTGCCTGGAGGGCGAGACTAGCGGGAGGGCCCCTCTTC. Encoded protein: CAWRARLAGGPLF.